This T cell receptor beta chain was retrieved from a study of beta chain features in type 1 diabetes. Turning to the study itself: Sorted cells from all samples, numbering 107,917,701, were examined. Study-level points and caveats: The study found moderately but significantly shorter TCRB CDR3s in all four CD4+ subsets of Type 1 diabetes patients. Possibly, sequencing cDNA over-represented cells that had high TCR expression levels.

The sequenced template was cDNA made from the entire isolated RNA. For naive, central memory and regulatory T cell samples, reads averaged around 3.8 million. The table came from immunoSEQ multiplex PCR; TCRdb's copy has only in-frame clones and leaves some out. Of 900,000 or so clones listed, about a sixth are singletons. Comment on this clone: The antigen is unknown.

The CDR3 is made up of 15 amino acids. The V gene's germline CDR1 is SGHAT and CDR2 FQNNGV. The specimen sequenced was naive CD4+ T cells from blood. This sequence joins TRBV11-2 and TRBJ2-5, with 13 bases lining up with TRBD2. The J call may not be correct, given that the DNA end is closer to TRBJ2-7. The sequence derives from a woman aged 18-35 years in good health. CDR3 sequence: CASSRTSGRAVEQYF. The CDR3 region has the DNA TGTGCCAGCAGCCGAACTAGCGGGAGGGCCGTCGAGCAGTACTTC.